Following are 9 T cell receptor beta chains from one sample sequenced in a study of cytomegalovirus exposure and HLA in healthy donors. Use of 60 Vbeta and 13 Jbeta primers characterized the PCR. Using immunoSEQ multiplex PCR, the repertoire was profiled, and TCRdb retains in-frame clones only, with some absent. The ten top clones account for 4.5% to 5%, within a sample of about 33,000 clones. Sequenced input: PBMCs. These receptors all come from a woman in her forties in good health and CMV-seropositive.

The CDR3 region is CAWSVGVRSDAQYF. The DNA for the CDR3 is TGTGCCTGGAGTGTAGGGGTGCGGTCCGATGCGCAGTATTTT. The chain combines TRBV30 with TRBJ2-3, with a tentative D call TRBD1 (5 bases). Per germline, CDR1 GTSNPN and CDR2 SVGIG (reference sequence). The CDR3 has 14 residues. Trimming shortened V by 0 bases and J by 10 bases, and 17 bases separated the two germline ends.

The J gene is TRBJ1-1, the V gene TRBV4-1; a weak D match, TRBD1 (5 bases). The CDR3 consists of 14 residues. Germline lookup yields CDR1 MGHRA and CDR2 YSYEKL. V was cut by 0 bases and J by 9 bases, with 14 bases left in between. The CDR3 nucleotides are TGCGCCAGCAGCCAAGAGACCAGGGTCTTCCAAGCTTTCTTT. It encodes CASSQETRVFQAFF.

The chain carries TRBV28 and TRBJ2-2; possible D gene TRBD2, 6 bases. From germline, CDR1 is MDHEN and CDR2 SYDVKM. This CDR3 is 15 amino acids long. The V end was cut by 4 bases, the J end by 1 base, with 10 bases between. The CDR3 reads CASSWPSENTGELFF. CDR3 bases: TGTGCCAGCAGTTGGCCTAGCGAGAACACCGGGGAGCTGTTTTTT.

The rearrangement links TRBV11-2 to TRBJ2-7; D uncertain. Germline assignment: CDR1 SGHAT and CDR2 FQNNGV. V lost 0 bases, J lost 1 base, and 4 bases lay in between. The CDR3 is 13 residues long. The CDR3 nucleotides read TGTGCCAGCAGCTTAGAACAGTCCTACGAGCAGTACTTC. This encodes CASSLEQSYEQYF.

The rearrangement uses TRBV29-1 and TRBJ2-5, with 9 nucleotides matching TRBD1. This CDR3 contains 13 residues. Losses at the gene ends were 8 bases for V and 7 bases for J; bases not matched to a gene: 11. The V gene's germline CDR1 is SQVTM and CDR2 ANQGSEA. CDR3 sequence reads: CSFKDRGYGTQYF. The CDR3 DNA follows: TGCAGCTTTAAGGACAGGGGATATGGGACCCAGTACTTC. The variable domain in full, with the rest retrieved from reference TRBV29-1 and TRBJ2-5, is SAVISQKPSRDICQRGTSLTIQCQVDSQVTMMFWYRQQPGQSLTLIATANQGSEATYESGFVIDKFPISRPNLTFSTLTVSNMSPEDSSIYLCSFKDRGYGTQYFGPGTRLLVL.

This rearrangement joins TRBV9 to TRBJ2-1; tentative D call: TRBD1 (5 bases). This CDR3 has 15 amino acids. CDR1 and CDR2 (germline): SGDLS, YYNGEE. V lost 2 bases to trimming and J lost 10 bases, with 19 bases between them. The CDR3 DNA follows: TGTGCCAGCAGCGTGGTGGGGCTAGACGCCCGGGAGCAGTTCTTC. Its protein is CASSVVGLDAREQFF.

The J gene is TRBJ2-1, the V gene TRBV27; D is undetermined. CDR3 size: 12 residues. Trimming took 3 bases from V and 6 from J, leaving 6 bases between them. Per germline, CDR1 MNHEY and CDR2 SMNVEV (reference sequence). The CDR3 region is CASSLSGNEQFF. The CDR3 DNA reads TGTGCCAGCAGTTTGTCGGGCAATGAGCAGTTCTTC.

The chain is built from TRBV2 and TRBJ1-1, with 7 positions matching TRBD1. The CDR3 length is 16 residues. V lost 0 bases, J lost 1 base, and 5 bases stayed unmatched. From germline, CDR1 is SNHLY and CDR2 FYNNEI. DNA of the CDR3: TGTGCCAGCAGTGAAGCGCTTGCAGGGGGGAACACTGAAGCTTTCTTT. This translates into CASSEALAGGNTEAFF.

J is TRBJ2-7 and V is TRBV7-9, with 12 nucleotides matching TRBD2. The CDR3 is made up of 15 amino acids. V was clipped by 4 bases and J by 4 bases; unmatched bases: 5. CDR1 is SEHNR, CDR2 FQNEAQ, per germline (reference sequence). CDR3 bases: TGTGCCAGCAGCTCCCCGGGACTAGCGGGTTACGAGCAGTACTTC. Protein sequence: CASSSPGLAGYEQYF.